A selection of T cell receptor beta chains follows, all from one sample in a study of T cells after posttransplantation cyclophosphamide. Repertoires were generated with immunoSEQ multiplex PCR, while TCRdb's copy carries only in-frame clones and drops some. The sample lists tens of thousands of clones, none appearing once, the ten largest making up 4.5%. The specimen sequenced was PBMCs. The source of these receptors is a woman aged 45-65 years in good health and a related stem cell transplant donor. Each CDR3 is given with its conserved first and last residue. The D gene is left open where the match is weak. Clone sizes are given selectively: once, few, many, or a class where the clone is expanded.

j_gene	abundance	v_gene	d_gene	CDR3aa	CDR3nt
TRBJ1-2	NA	TRBV29-1	TRBD1	CSVAGQGTYGYTF	TGCAGCGTTGCGGGACAGGGTACCTACGGCTACACCTTC
TRBJ2-3	many	TRBV7-2	TRBD1	CASSFTLGQGLDTQYF	TGTGCCAGCAGCTTTACTTTGGGACAGGGACTAGATACGCAGTATTTT
TRBJ1-2	many	TRBV28	NA	CASSLGTGTHNYGYTF	TGTGCCAGCAGTTTAGGTACAGGGACACATAACTATGGCTACACCTTC
TRBJ1-2	many	TRBV9	TRBD1	CASSSRTGSNYGYTF	TGTGCCAGCAGCTCCCGGACAGGCTCTAACTATGGCTACACCTTC
TRBJ2-3	few	TRBV28	TRBD2	CASSLSTSGHTDTQYF	TGTGCCAGCAGTTTATCGACTAGCGGACACACAGATACGCAGTATTTT
TRBJ1-2	many	TRBV19	TRBD1	CASSTDRALGGYTF	TGTGCCAGTAGTACTGACAGGGCCCTCGGTGGCTACACCTTC
TRBJ2-1	many	TRBV9	NA	CASSSPPRGLDEQFF	TGTGCCAGCAGCTCCCCCCCGCGGGGATTGGATGAGCAGTTCTTC
TRBJ1-2	many	TRBV27	NA	CASSLAPSGSYGYTF	TGTGCCAGCAGTTTGGCCCCATCAGGTAGCTATGGCTACACCTTC
TRBJ1-1	many	TRBV5-4	TRBD1	CASSRDSNTEAFF	TGTGCCAGCAGCCGGGACAGTAACACTGAAGCTTTCTTT
TRBJ1-5	many	TRBV7-8	NA	CASSRQKGQNQPQHF	TGTGCCAGCAGCCGACAGAAGGGGCAGAATCAGCCCCAGCATTTT
TRBJ2-1	many	TRBV4-2	TRBD2	CASSQVGGSYNEQFF	TGTGCCAGCAGCCAAGTCGGGGGGTCCTACAATGAGCAGTTCTTC
TRBJ2-1	few	TRBV28	TRBD2	CASSGGGSGGNEQFF	TGTGCCAGCAGTGGGGGGGGCAGCGGGGGTAATGAGCAGTTCTTC